This TCR beta chain was identified during a study of blood T cell repertoires in COVID-19. About the study: Both acute and convalescent COVID-19 samples were obtained from the United States, Italy and Spain. In each case, the material was cDNA or gDNA derived from T cells, B-cell-depleted T cells, or PBMCs.

TCRdb keeps only in-frame clones here, not all; method: immunoSEQ multiplex PCR. The sample records 130,000 to 150,000 clones, around 81% being singletons. The CDR3 is made up of 13 amino acids. The V end was cut by 5 bases, the J end by 4 bases, with 11 bases between. The chain couples TRBV12-3 or TRBV12-4 to TRBJ1-2, with a tentative D call TRBD1 (5 bases). The sequenced sample was peripheral blood. The source is a woman in her thirties or forties with active or convalescent COVID-19. Here the CDR3 DNA reads TGTGCCAGCAGTGCCAGGGCCCGCTATGGCTACACCTTC. It encodes CASSARARYGYTF.